This T cell receptor beta chain was retrieved from a study of T-cell reconstitution after alpha-beta-depleted transplantation in children. Trimming shortened V by 3 bases and J by 12 bases, and 15 bases separated the two germline ends. The CDR3 loop spans 13 amino acids. In its sample, this clonotype was seen many times. Its target is unknown. TCRbeta library preparation incorporated unique molecular identifiers. TCRdb reanalysed the PCR reads using MiXCR and keeps one entry per CDR3 protein. This sample carries hundreds of thousands of distinct CDR3 sequences, 13% of them seen once, and the ten largest clones take around 0.76%. Notes on the study in general: At the one-year point after transplant, T-cell counts and TCRbeta diversity were found to come mostly from T cells that had been newly produced. Surviving recipient T cells and thymic progenitors underlay high day-60 TCRbeta diversity in some patients. The study reportedly traced alpha-beta T cells about two months after transplant to several hundred expanded graft clones.

Sequences were derived from PBMCs, sampled before TCRalphabeta/CD19-depleted stem cell transplant. V and J are TRBV12-3 or TRBV12-4 and TRBJ2-1, with D unclear. The clonotype was recovered from a girl aged 2 to 10 with congenital amegakaryocytic thrombocytopenia, due to receive a stem cell transplant. The CDR3 here is CASSFRIESPQFF. For the CDR3, the DNA is TGTGCCAGCAGTTTTAGAATCGAGAGTCCGCAGTTCTTC.